This TCR beta chain was sequenced during a study of cytomegalovirus exposure and HLA in healthy donors. Study details: Unique TCR beta sequences numbering around 110 million came from 190 million or so T cells in an earlier analysis. Roughly 80% of 398 genotyped donors fell in the Caucasian-associated ancestry cluster.

Study-wide results and caveats: A link between a missense DCLRE1C variant and TCR beta V- and J-gene trimming emerged from a later analysis. Cytomegalovirus-associated TCR beta chains were listed, numbering 164.

On this clone: Its target is not known.

V shed 1 base, J shed 1 base, and the junction held 0 bases outside the gene matches. CDR1 and CDR2 (germline): SEHNR, FQNEAQ (reference sequence). This CDR3 is 15 amino acids long. PCR amplification relied on 60 Vbeta primers (plus 13 Jbeta primers). Sequencing used immunoSEQ multiplex PCR; TCRdb keeps in-frame clones, though not all of them. Among about 140,000 clones listed, 70% to 85% were seen once. The TCR originated in a man aged 30 to 39 in good health and CMV-seropositive. V and J are TRBV7-9 and TRBJ2-5; TRBD1 aligns across 10 bases. The sample taken for sequencing was PBMCs. CDR3: CASSLGTGGQETQYF. The CDR3 coding sequence is TGTGCCAGCAGCTTAGGGACAGGGGGCCAAGAGACCCAGTACTTC.